Each of the 23 T cell receptor beta chains below was sequenced from the same sample in a study of T cells in Graves' hyperthyroidism and ophthalmopathy. The investigators amplified TCR beta CDR3 regions from RNA transcripts. First-round RT-PCR of the TCR CDR3 relied on the HTBI primer set. TCRdb used MiXCR to reprocess the multiplex PCR reads, holding one entry per CDR3 protein. The sample contains about 370,000 distinct CDR3 sequences, roughly 15% of which appear only once. Sequenced input: blood. Receptors were obtained from a woman aged 55 to 70 with Graves' ophthalmopathy.

This clonotype came up many times. V is TRBV12-5 and J is TRBJ1-1; a weak D match, TRBD1 (5 bases). CDR1 and CDR2 (germline): LGHNT, FRNRAP. Trimming left V 0 bases short and J 3 bases short, with 14 bases between. CDR3 size: 16 residues. The CDR3 loop reads CASGLVGLGRYTEAFF. The CDR3 coding sequence is TGTGCTAGTGGTTTGGTGGGGCTGGGGAGGTACACTGAAGCTTTCTTT.

In its sample, this clonotype was seen a few times. In nucleotides, the CDR3 is TGCAGCGTTGATTTTGACGGTAGCTCCTACGAGCAGTACTTC. Its translation is CSVDFDGSSYEQYF. This sequence joins TRBV29-1 and TRBJ2-7; D is undetermined. Germline V gene lookup returns CDR1 SQVTM and CDR2 ANQGSEA. The germline V and J ends were trimmed by 3 bases and 0 bases, with 12 bases remaining between them. The CDR3 runs 14 residues.

Many counts were recorded for this clonotype. This sequence joins TRBV10-3 and TRBJ2-5, with 10 bases matching TRBD2. CDR1 is ENHRY and CDR2 is SYGVKD in the germline V gene. The CDR3 runs to 17 residues. V was clipped by 1 base and J by 0 bases; unmatched bases: 5. The CDR3 sequence: CAISEYTAGGYQETQYF. The DNA of the CDR3 is TGTGCCATCAGTGAGTACACAGCGGGAGGGTACCAAGAGACCCAGTACTTC.

This clonotype has at least ten counts. The chain couples TRBV28 to TRBJ1-1; no clear D. CDR1 is MDHEN and CDR2 is SYDVKM in the germline V gene. The germline V and J ends were trimmed by 0 bases and 5 bases, with 4 bases remaining between them. The length of the CDR3 is 12 residues. The CDR3 nucleotides read TGTGCCAGCAGTTTATGGGAGACTGAAGCTTTCTTT. It specifies CASSLWETEAFF.

This clonotype was picked up many times. The genes are TRBV6-1 and TRBJ2-1; no clear D gene. The CDR3 extends over 13 amino acids. Germline V gene lookup returns CDR1 MNHNS and CDR2 SASEGT. Deletions cut 5 bases from V and 3 bases from J, with 8 bases between. The CDR3 DNA follows: TGTGCCAGCAGTTACGACCACTACAATGAGCAGTTCTTC. It specifies CASSYDHYNEQFF.

Only a few counts were recorded for this clonotype. This rearrangement joins TRBV19 to TRBJ1-5; D possibly corresponds to TRBD1 (6 bases). This CDR3 is built from 14 residues. Germline CDR1 is LNHDA and CDR2 is SQIVND (reference sequence). The ends were cut back, 7 bases at V and 3 bases at J, with 13 bases in the middle. CDR3 amino acids: CASTQQGINQPQHF. The CDR3 nucleotides are TGTGCCAGTACCCAGCAGGGGATCAATCAGCCCCAGCATTTT.

This clonotype was found many times. The chain recombines TRBV7-3 with TRBJ2-1; TRBD1 is a possible D gene (6 bases). This CDR3 contains 15 residues. The V end was cut by 5 bases, the J end by 6 bases, with 17 bases between. Germline-derived CDR1 and CDR2 are SGHTA and FQGTGA. DNA of the CDR3: TGTGCCAGCAGCCCCCGCTCAGGGGAACCCAATGAGCAGTTCTTC. The encoded protein is CASSPRSGEPNEQFF.

The chain carries TRBV3-1 and TRBJ2-5, with 11 bases lining up with TRBD2. Germline V gives CDR1 LGHDT, CDR2 YNNKEL (reference sequence). Germline trimming cut 2 bases from V and 5 bases from J; bases unmatched to any gene: 13. This CDR3 is built from 18 residues. CDR3 in amino acids: CASSQTDRGIAGGETQYF. DNA of the CDR3: TGTGCCAGCAGCCAAACGGACAGGGGAATAGCGGGAGGGGAGACCCAGTACTTC.

This clonotype was detected many times. The chain is built from TRBV20-1 and TRBJ2-5; TRBD2 matches 15 bases. With 5 bases clipped from V and 4 bases from J, the junction kept 5 bases outside the gene matches. The V gene's germline CDR1 is DFQATT and CDR2 SNEGSKA (reference sequence). This CDR3 has 15 amino acids. The CDR3 sequence: CSALGLAGGLETQYF. CDR3 sequence (DNA): TGCAGTGCTCTTGGACTAGCGGGAGGGTTAGAGACCCAGTACTTC.

With regard to this clonotype: A much larger clone lies one base from this, so it may be a read error. This chain links TRBV28 with TRBJ2-7; 9 bases fit TRBD2. Germline-derived CDR1 and CDR2 are MDHEN and SYDVKM. This CDR3 region has 14 residues. V was clipped by 6 bases and J by 6 bases; unmatched bases: 9. Here the CDR3 reads CASRQSSGNCEQYF. The CDR3 region has the DNA TGTGCCAGCAGACAATCTAGCGGGAACTGCGAGCAGTACTTC.

This clonotype was picked up many times. CDR3 DNA: TGTGCCAGCAGACGCGGGACAGGCGGGGATGGCTACACCTTC. Amino acid sequence: CASRRGTGGDGYTF. V and J are TRBV3-1 and TRBJ1-2; 8 bases fit TRBD1. CDR1 and CDR2 from the germline V gene are LGHDT and YNNKEL (reference sequence). This CDR3 has 14 residues. With V trimmed by 6 bases and J by 6 bases, 9 bases remained unmatched. Using reference TRBV3-1 and TRBJ1-2 for the parts outside the CDR3, the full variable domain is DTAVSQTPKYLVTQMGNDKSIKCEQNLGHDTMYWYKQDSKKFLKIMFSYNNKELIINETVPNRFSPKSPDKAHLNLHINSLELGDSAVYFCASRRGTGGDGYTFGSGTRLTVV.

This clonotype was recorded at least ten times. This chain joins TRBV15 and TRBJ1-1, with D perhaps TRBD1 (6 bases). The CDR3 sequence is 15 residues long. CDR1 LNHNV and CDR2 YYDKDF come from the germline V gene (reference sequence). V gave up 3 bases and J gave up 2 bases, with 13 bases separating them. Here the CDR3 reads CATSRGATDNTEAFF. Here the CDR3 DNA reads TGTGCCACCAGCAGGGGGGCCACAGACAACACTGAAGCTTTCTTT.

The chain recombines TRBV6-1 with TRBJ2-7; the D gene is possibly TRBD2 (6 bases). The CDR3 runs 13 residues. Germline V lookup: CDR1 MNHNS, CDR2 SASEGT. V lost 4 bases to trimming and J lost 2 bases, with 9 bases between them. In nucleotides, the CDR3 is TGTGCCAGCAGTGCAGGGAGGACCTACGAGCAGTACTTC. Translation gives CASSAGRTYEQYF.

This clonotype was recorded at least ten times. The chain couples TRBV10-2 to TRBJ2-5; 8 nucleotides agree with TRBD1. The CDR3 consists of 14 residues. Germline V gene lookup returns CDR1 WSHSY and CDR2 SAAADI. Unmatched junction bases numbered 5, after V lost 3 bases and J lost 5 bases. The CDR3 sequence: CASSDSGGQETQYF. The CDR3 DNA sequence: TGCGCCAGCAGTGATTCAGGGGGCCAGGAGACCCAGTACTTC.

This clonotype was detected ten times or more. J is TRBJ2-3 and V is TRBV4-1; D might be TRBD1 or TRBD2, each matching 8 bases. V lost 9 bases, J lost 5 bases, and 12 bases lay in between. The CDR3 loop spans 12 amino acids. Germline V lookup: CDR1 MGHRA, CDR2 YSYEKL. Here the CDR3 DNA reads TGCGCCAGTAGCGGGACAGGAGATACGCAGTATTTT. It specifies CASSGTGDTQYF.

This clonotype was observed many times. The V and J genes are TRBV20-1 and TRBJ2-1; D is undetermined. Germline V gene lookup returns CDR1 DFQATT and CDR2 SNEGSKA (reference sequence). The CDR3 consists of 12 residues. V was pared by 3 bases and J by 9 bases, with 12 bases between. The CDR3 region is CSAREQSREQFF. In DNA, the CDR3 is TGCAGTGCTAGGGAACAAAGTCGTGAGCAGTTCTTC.

The chain is built from TRBV20-1 and TRBJ1-1; TRBD1 matches at 10 bases. The CDR3 consists of 16 residues. J was trimmed by 0 bases and V by 2 bases; bases with no gene match: 6. Germline assignment: CDR1 DFQATT and CDR2 SNEGSKA (reference sequence). The CDR3 bases are TGCAGTGCTAGACCGGGACAGGGGACATTGAACACTGAAGCTTTCTTT. Its translation is CSARPGQGTLNTEAFF.

This clonotype was seen at least ten times. The chain recombines TRBV5-8 with TRBJ2-3; 7 bases agree with TRBD2. The germline V gene has CDR1 SGHTS and CDR2 YDEGEE. The CDR3 is 15 residues long. Unmatched junction bases numbered 9, after V lost 6 bases and J lost 2 bases. This CDR3 reads CASTLGAGSTDTQYF. As DNA, the CDR3 is TGTGCCAGCACCCTAGGAGCGGGATCCACAGATACGCAGTATTTT.

This clonotype has only a few counts. This chain uses TRBV4-1 with TRBJ2-7, with 7 bases matching TRBD2. This CDR3 is built from 15 residues. V lost 5 bases to trimming and J lost 2 bases; unmatched junction nucleotides: 9. Germline CDR1 reads MGHRA; CDR2 reads YSYEKL. The CDR3 protein is CASSRLAEATYEQYF. CDR3 in DNA: TGCGCCAGCAGCAGGCTAGCGGAAGCCACCTACGAGCAGTACTTC.

Only a few counts were recorded for this clonotype. This rearrangement joins TRBV5-1 to TRBJ1-6; D is undetermined. CDR1 is SGHRS and CDR2 is YFSETQ in the germline V gene. The CDR3 spans 15 residues. Trimming removed 4 bases from V and 6 bases from J, with 14 bases in between. The CDR3, as DNA: TGCGCCAGCAGCATAGCGCCGAGAAGTAATTCACCCCTCCACTTT. Translation gives CASSIAPRSNSPLHF.

This clonotype appeared a single time. The chain carries TRBV20-1 and TRBJ2-3, with 9 positions matching TRBD2. The germline V gene has CDR1 DFQATT and CDR2 SNEGSKA (reference sequence). V shed 4 bases and J 4 bases; nucleotides not matched to a gene: 6. The CDR3 spans 14 residues. CDR3: CSAKLAGGPDTQYF. The CDR3, as DNA: TGCAGTGCTAAACTAGCGGGCGGGCCAGATACGCAGTATTTT.

Remarks on this clonotype: A much larger clone differs from this one at a single base, so this may be a read error. J is TRBJ1-1 and V is TRBV18, with D perhaps TRBD1 (6 bases). The CDR3 consists of 15 residues. The germline CDR1 and CDR2 sequences are KGHSH and LQKENI. The CDR3 bases are TGTGCCAGCCCACCACCGAGGGGGGTGAACACTGAAGCTTTCTTT. Translated, it gives CASPPPRGVNTEAFF.

This clonotype was counted ten times or more. The chain carries TRBV2 and TRBJ1-1; the match to TRBD1 covers 7 bases. J gave up 3 bases and V 6 bases, and 1 base lay outside the gene matches. This CDR3 has 12 amino acids. Germline V CDR1 and CDR2: SNHLY, FYNNEI. The CDR3 here is CASRGQYTEAFF. The DNA for the CDR3 is TGTGCCAGCAGGGGACAGTACACTGAAGCTTTCTTT.